This T cell receptor (beta chain) was profiled in a study of T cell responses to AZD1222 COVID-19 vaccine. The study, taken as a whole, reports: The CD4 TCRs associated with vaccination extended across spike and predominated at 160-218 and 743-854. Two doses of AZD1222 preceded a rise in Spike-specific TCR breadth and depth.

Germline assignment: CDR1 SGHRS and CDR2 YFSETQ. V lost 2 bases to trimming and J lost 6 bases, with 11 bases between them. The CDR3 runs to 13 residues. Notes on this clone: Its antigen is currently unknown.

Only in-frame clones appear in the TCRdb table, and some are missing; sequencing was by immunoSEQ multiplex PCR. The repertoire has about 130,000 clones, roughly 94% of them found once; the top ten carry 5.5% to 8%. This receptor was identified in an adult in good health. The sample consisted of peripheral blood, taken on day 0 of AZD1222 vaccination. The chain has TRBV5-1 and TRBJ1-1, with D unclear. The CDR3 bases are TGCGCCAGCAGCTTTGAGGGAAGGTCTGAAGCTTTCTTT. Translation: CASSFEGRSEAFF.